Each of the 11 T cell receptor beta chains below was sequenced from the same sample in a study of shared clonotypes between healthy human individuals (dated by TCRdb to 2020 to 2022). CD8 naive samples were CD45RO-negative cells positively selected for CCR7, giving a CD45RA+CCR7+ population that excluded TemRA cells. Libraries came from the immunoSEQ multiplex PCR assay. TCRdb obtained this table from immuneACCESS and retained in-frame rearrangements with V and J assigned. These tables miss some clones; where compared with another copy, unresolved V genes account for less than half of the shortfall, and the remainder is unexplained. This sample comprises around 2,000,000 clones, around 93% of them detected only once. Around 1.7% of the sample goes to the ten largest clones. Source material: naive CD8+ T cells from PBMCs. What this sample's cell subset or site label stands for: CD45RA+CCR7+. The source is a young man in good health. Some clones in this sample may be carry-over from other donors' samples.

This chain joins TRBV7-6 and TRBJ1-5, with D uncertain. This CDR3 has 14 amino acids. Germline loops: CDR1 SGHVS, CDR2 FNYEAQ. V lost 2 bases, J lost 4 bases, and 9 bases lay in between. This chain's CDR3 is CASSLNERNQPQHF. CDR3 bases: TGTGCCAGCAGCTTAAACGAGAGGAATCAGCCCCAGCATTTT.

This CDR3 is CAISESRTGPLGEQYF. CDR3 nucleotide sequence: TGTGCCATCAGTGAGTCTAGGACAGGGCCCCTTGGGGAGCAGTACTTC. V gene TRBV10-3 combines with J gene TRBJ2-7, with 8 nucleotides matching TRBD1. J gave up 7 bases and V 0 bases, and 11 bases lay outside the gene matches. The CDR3 has 16 amino acids. The germline gives CDR1 ENHRY, CDR2 SYGVKD.

This chain connects TRBV9 to TRBJ2-1, with a possible D match to TRBD2 (6 bases). The V and J ends lost 0 bases and 2 bases respectively, with 18 bases between them. The CDR3 sequence is 18 residues long. CDR1 and CDR2 (germline): SGDLS, YYNGEE. The CDR3 region has the DNA TGTGCCAGCAGCGTAGCCGTAGTAGCGGCCAGTCCCTACAATGAGCAGTTCTTC. Amino acids: CASSVAVVAASPYNEQFF.

V and J are TRBV27 and TRBJ2-3; D gene unclear. The CDR3 extends over 15 amino acids. Germline V gene data show CDR1 as MNHEY and CDR2 as SMNVEV (reference sequence). V lost 2 bases and J 2 bases, leaving 11 bases between the germline ends. CDR3 region: CASSLGPLPTDTQYF. For the CDR3, the DNA is TGTGCCAGCAGTTTAGGGCCACTGCCCACAGATACGCAGTATTTT.

This rearrangement joins TRBV13 to TRBJ1-1; D not certain. V was pared by 8 bases and J by 2 bases, with 18 bases between. The V gene's germline CDR1 is PRHDT and CDR2 FYEKMQ (reference sequence). This CDR3 has 15 residues. The CDR3 bases are TGTGCCAGCCAGTACTCAGGCCGAGGAAACACTGAAGCTTTCTTT. Translated: CASQYSGRGNTEAFF.

The J gene is TRBJ2-3, the V gene TRBV12-5; no reliable D call. This CDR3 contains 13 residues. Per germline, CDR1 LGHNT and CDR2 FRNRAP. The V and J ends lost 0 bases and 4 bases respectively, with 5 bases between them. In nucleotides, the CDR3 is TGTGCTAGTGGTTTGGTATCAGCAGATACGCAGTATTTT. Protein sequence: CASGLVSADTQYF.

V gene TRBV9 combines with J gene TRBJ2-1; tentatively, D is TRBD2 (6 bases). CDR1 SGDLS and CDR2 YYNGEE come from the germline V gene. Trimming took off 0 bases at V and 8 bases at J, with 12 bases between the two ends. This CDR3 comprises 14 residues. CDR3 loop: CASSVAGGSDEQFF. The CDR3 region has the DNA TGTGCCAGCAGCGTAGCTGGAGGGTCCGATGAGCAGTTCTTC. Supplemented by reference TRBV9 and TRBJ2-1, the full variable domain reads DSGVTQTPKHLITATGQRVTLRCSPRSGDLSVYWYQQSLDQGLQFLIQYYNGEERAKGNILERFSAQQFPDLHSELNLSSLELGDSALYFCASSVAGGSDEQFFGPGTRLTVL.

The chain uses TRBV11-2 and TRBJ2-1, with no clear D. CDR1 and CDR2 from the germline V gene are SGHAT and FQNNGV. This CDR3 spans 15 amino acids. V was cut by 5 bases and J by 0 bases, with 11 bases left in between. CDR3: CASSRTVGSYNEQFF. The CDR3 bases are TGTGCCAGCAGCCGGACGGTTGGCTCCTACAATGAGCAGTTCTTC.

The gene calls are TRBV5-1 and TRBJ1-4; unclear D gene. Germline V lookup: CDR1 SGHRS, CDR2 YFSETQ. The V end was cut by 5 bases, the J end by 3 bases, with 14 bases between. The CDR3 consists of 15 residues. The chain's CDR3 is CASRLDREANEKLFF. DNA for the CDR3: TGCGCCAGCAGACTCGACCGGGAGGCTAATGAAAAACTGTTTTTT. The variable domain in full, completed from reference TRBV5-1 and TRBJ1-4, reads KAGVTQTPRYLIKTRGQQVTLSCSPISGHRSVSWYQQTPGQGLQFLFEYFSETQRNKGNFPGRFSGRQFSNSRSEMNVSTLELGDSALYLCASRLDREANEKLFFGSGTQLSVL.

In the case of this clone: The sample contains more than one DNA sequence encoding this CDR3. This rearrangement joins TRBV4-1 to TRBJ2-1; no reliable D call. Trimming pared 1 base from V and 8 bases from J, leaving 9 bases between. The CDR3 runs to 13 residues. Germline V gene data show CDR1 as MGHRA and CDR2 as YSYEKL. CDR3 region: CASSQVGRDEQFF. CDR3 in DNA: TGCGCCAGCAGCCAAGTTGGCCGGGATGAGCAGTTCTTC.

V is TRBV10-3 and J is TRBJ2-1, with TRBD1 identical over 9 bases. V shed 6 bases and J 3 bases; nucleotides not matched to a gene: 6. Germline loops: CDR1 ENHRY, CDR2 SYGVKD. This CDR3 has 15 residues. The CDR3 is CAISDRDRDYNEQFF. CDR3 DNA sequence: TGTGCCATCAGCGACCGGGACAGGGACTACAATGAGCAGTTCTTC.